The TCR beta chain under discussion was sequenced for a study of T-cell memory formation after mild COVID-19. General study results and limits: Shrinking CD4+ clones resided mostly in CM and EM, and CD8+ ones in EMRA. Specificity for SARS-CoV-2 was not confirmed among the second-wave clones peaking on day 37.

On this clonotype: Its antigen is undetermined.

V dropped 0 bases and J dropped 6; count of bases not matched to a gene: 6. The CDR3 length is 14 residues. Per germline, CDR1 DFQATT and CDR2 SNEGSKA (reference sequence). Libraries for TCRalpha and TCRbeta carried sample barcodes and unique molecular identifiers via 5'RACE. TCRdb reprocessed the 5' RACE reads with MiXCR, giving one entry per CDR3 protein. The repertoire holds about 320,000 distinct CDR3 sequences, with more than 13% as singletons. The V and J genes are TRBV20-1 and TRBJ2-3; TRBD2 aligns across 7 bases. Sequenced sample: PBMCs or a T cell subset sorted from them (not recorded which). The clonotype comes from a young man who had mild COVID-19 (a few samples of this study predate the infection). Cell type and time point are not known. CDR3 nucleotides: TGCAGTGCTAGAGAACCGGGGGGATGGGATACGCAGTATTTT. Amino acid sequence: CSAREPGGWDTQYF.